Below are 17 T cell receptor beta chains sequenced from a single sample in a study of beta chain features in type 1 diabetes. Study-wide points: There was a moderate but significant shortening of TCRB CDR3s in all four CD4+ subsets of Type 1 diabetes patients.

What was sequenced were expressed TCRB transcripts, since all of the isolated RNA had been reverse transcribed. TCRdb keeps only in-frame clones here, not all; method: immunoSEQ multiplex PCR. The sample records 640,000 or so clones, around 15% being singletons. Which antigens these TCRs recognize remains unknown. Sequencing was done on a sample of naive CD4+ T cells from blood. The receptors were gathered from a man younger than 35 with type 1 diabetes.

This clone was seen a handful of times. The rearrangement links TRBV14 to TRBJ2-7, with D perhaps matching TRBD1 or TRBD2 (5 bases each). CDR1 is SGHDN and CDR2 is FVKESK in the germline V gene. The CDR3 is made up of 15 amino acids. V lost 4 bases and J lost 2, with 15 bases in between. DNA for the CDR3: TGTGCCAGCAGCCGAGGGTTTTTGACAGCCTACGAGCAGTACTTC. Translation gives CASSRGFLTAYEQYF.

The table lists this clone with a few counts. The V gene is TRBV6-6, the J gene TRBJ1-5; D is possibly TRBD1 (6 bases). The CDR3 consists of 16 residues. The V gene's germline CDR1 is MNHNY and CDR2 SVGAGI (reference sequence). V shed 4 bases and J shed 0 bases, with 13 bases lying between them. DNA for the CDR3: TGTGCCAGCAGTTCCGGACAGTATTATAGCAATCAGCCCCAGCATTTT. It codes for CASSSGQYYSNQPQHF.

This chain links TRBV29-1 with TRBJ2-7; TRBD2 agrees at 7 bases. The CDR3 is 13 amino acids. Germline-derived CDR1 and CDR2 are SQVTM and ANQGSEA. Germline trimming cut 4 bases from V and 3 bases from J; bases unmatched to any gene: 6. CDR3 DNA: TGCAGCGTTGGCCTCCGGGACTACTACGAGCAGTACTTC. This encodes CSVGLRDYYEQYF.

The chain couples TRBV29-1 to TRBJ2-1; no firm D call. V gave up 4 bases and J gave up 1 base, with 8 bases separating them. CDR1 is SQVTM, CDR2 ANQGSEA, per germline. The CDR3 contains 13 residues. CDR3 region: CSVVPFSYNEQFF. The DNA for the CDR3 is TGCAGCGTTGTGCCCTTTTCCTACAATGAGCAGTTCTTC.

This clone appeared once. The rearrangement uses TRBV6-6 and TRBJ2-1; D remains unclear. Trimming left V 5 bases short and J 2 bases short, with 10 bases between. Germline CDR1 MNHNY, CDR2 SVGAGI (reference sequence). CDR3 size: 14 residues. For the CDR3, the DNA is TGTGCCAGCAGTCCCCGCGTCACCTACAATGAGCAGTTCTTC. Amino acid sequence: CASSPRVTYNEQFF.

A few counts support this clone. This chain links TRBV30 with TRBJ2-5, with D possibly TRBD2 on 7 matching bases. CDR3 length: 14 amino acids. Germline V gene lookup returns CDR1 GTSNPN and CDR2 SVGIG (reference sequence). V lost 2 bases to trimming and J lost 6 bases, with 16 bases between them. CDR3 nucleotides: TGTGCCTGGAGTAGCCTGGGGGGGCAAAAGACCCAGTACTTC. As protein: CAWSSLGGQKTQYF.

This rearrangement joins TRBV4-1 to TRBJ2-7; 7 nucleotides align to TRBD1. CDR3 length: 18 amino acids. V dropped 3 bases and J dropped 0; count of bases not matched to a gene: 14. Germline V gene data show CDR1 as MGHRA and CDR2 as YSYEKL. Here the CDR3 DNA reads TGCGCCAGCAGCCACTACTTCCGGGACAGCCTAAACTCCTACGAGCAGTACTTC. Translated: CASSHYFRDSLNSYEQYF.

The rearrangement links TRBV6-6 to TRBJ2-2; possible D gene TRBD2, 5 bases. The CDR3 runs to 13 residues. The ends were cut back, 6 bases at V and 4 bases at J, with 9 bases in the middle. Germline lookup yields CDR1 MNHNY and CDR2 SVGAGI (reference sequence). For the CDR3, the DNA is TGTGCCAGCAGCGGGGTAATCACCGGGGAGCTGTTTTTT. Encoded protein: CASSGVITGELFF.

This clone was observed a few times. The chain is built from TRBV18 and TRBJ2-1; D is perhaps TRBD2 (6 bases). The CDR3 loop spans 15 amino acids. Germline-derived CDR1 and CDR2 are KGHSH and LQKENI. The germline V and J ends were trimmed by 0 bases and 8 bases, with 14 bases remaining between them. The CDR3: CASSPPGRPSDEQFF. CDR3 bases: TGTGCCAGCTCACCACCGGGACGGCCTAGCGATGAGCAGTTCTTC.

The V gene is TRBV2, the J gene TRBJ1-5, with D uncertain. The length of the CDR3 is 12 residues. Per germline, CDR1 SNHLY and CDR2 FYNNEI. V lost 8 bases, J lost 3 bases, and 8 bases lay in between. As DNA, the CDR3 is TGTGCCAGCGAGGCGGACAATCAGCCCCAGCATTTT. This gives the protein CASEADNQPQHF.

The chain uses TRBV5-1 and TRBJ2-6, with a tentative D call TRBD2 (6 bases). V was trimmed by 0 bases and J by 2 bases, leaving 18 bases between them. Germline V lookup: CDR1 SGHRS, CDR2 YFSETQ. This CDR3 region has 19 residues. CDR3 nucleotides: TGCGCCAGCAGCTTGGCGGTGCAGGGAGGAGGCCCTGGGGCCAACGTCCTGACTTTC. Its translation: CASSLAVQGGGPGANVLTF.

This clone was counted between two and nine times. As DNA, the CDR3 is TGCGCCAGCAGCCAAGTCCGTGACTTCAAGGGGTCGACCGTAGAGACCCAGTACTTC. Translating it yields CASSQVRDFKGSTVETQYF. The gene calls are TRBV4-1 and TRBJ2-5; TRBD1 might be the D (5 bases). The length of the CDR3 is 19 residues. The ends were cut back, 1 base at V and 4 bases at J, with 25 bases in the middle. CDR1 and CDR2 (germline): MGHRA, YSYEKL.

Only a few counts were recorded for this clone. The chain is built from TRBV11-2 and TRBJ2-7, with 8 bases fitting TRBD1. Germline trimming cut 6 bases from V and 1 base from J; bases unmatched to any gene: 5. Germline-derived CDR1 and CDR2 are SGHAT and FQNNGV. This CDR3 contains 14 residues. For the CDR3, the DNA is TGTGCCAGCAGGGGACAGGCATGGTCCTACGAGCAGTACTTC. Protein sequence: CASRGQAWSYEQYF.

This CDR3 reads CAWSRDGFSGANVLTF. The CDR3 bases are TGTGCCTGGAGCCGGGACGGCTTCTCTGGGGCCAACGTCCTGACTTTC. V is TRBV30 and J is TRBJ2-6; D assignment may be TRBD1 or TRBD2 (5 bases each). Germline CDR1 and CDR2: GTSNPN and SVGIG (reference sequence). V was cut by 3 bases and J by 0 bases, with 12 bases left in between. The CDR3 runs to 16 residues.

This sequence joins TRBV7-9 and TRBJ1-1; 7 bases line up with TRBD1. Germline V CDR1 and CDR2: SEHNR, FQNEAQ (reference sequence). With 0 bases clipped from V and 6 bases from J, the junction kept 7 bases outside the gene matches. This CDR3 spans 15 amino acids. CDR3 residues: CASSLALTGKAEAFF. The CDR3 DNA sequence: TGTGCCAGCAGCTTAGCCCTGACAGGGAAGGCTGAAGCTTTCTTT.

To note about this clone: Other nucleotide sequences from this sample produce the same CDR3. The chain combines TRBV7-9 with TRBJ2-5; D not resolved. Germline CDR1 SEHNR, CDR2 FQNEAQ (reference sequence). The V end was cut by 4 bases, the J end by 3 bases, with 3 bases between. This CDR3 contains 11 residues. CDR3 DNA: TGTGCCAGCAGCTCAAAAGAGACCCAGTACTTC. Translation: CASSSKETQYF.

This clone appeared once. The J gene is TRBJ1-1, the V gene TRBV6-5, with TRBD1 identical over 8 bases. Germline V gene sequence: CDR1 MNHEY, CDR2 SVGAGI. Trimming cost V 4 bases and J 5 bases; bases outside gene matches: 9. The CDR3 length is 15 residues. This CDR3 is CASSFQGARGTEAFF. Here the CDR3 DNA reads TGTGCCAGCAGTTTCCAGGGGGCTCGGGGGACTGAAGCTTTCTTT.